The present T cell receptor beta chain was sequenced within a study of blood T cell repertoires in COVID-19. This clone was observed a single time. After removal of 5 bases from V and 7 bases from J, the junction contained 16 bases not matched to a gene. This CDR3 spans 17 amino acids. CDR1 is SEHNR and CDR2 is FQNEAQ in the germline V gene (reference sequence). Here immunoSEQ multiplex PCR was the method, and the copy in TCRdb shows in-frame clones only, minus some. Of approximately 82,000 clones in the sample, more than 70% were seen once. Sequencing was carried out using peripheral blood. The rearrangement links TRBV7-9 to TRBJ2-1, with TRBD2 matching over 8 bases. The receptor was derived from a woman in her sixties with acute or convalescent COVID-19. CDR3 sequence (DNA): TGTGCCAGCAGCCTTATCGGGGGTAGCGGGGTTTTGAATGAGCAGTTCTTC. It yields the protein CASSLIGGSGVLNEQFF. Complete variable domain (other parts from reference TRBV7-9 and TRBJ2-1): DTGVSQNPRHKITKRGQNVTFRCDPISEHNRLYWYRQTLGQGPEFLTYFQNEAQLEKSRLLSDRFSAERPKGSFSTLEIQRTEQGDSAMYLCASSLIGGSGVLNEQFFGPGTRLTVL.